The rows below give T cell receptor beta chains drawn from one sample of a study of shared clonotypes between healthy human individuals. TCRdb keeps only in-frame clones here, not all; method: immunoSEQ multiplex PCR. The sample has about 1.5 million clones, approximately 97% seen once; the top ten hold roughly 1.1%. Sequencing input: naive CD4+ T cells sorted from blood. These receptors were obtained from a young man in good health. Both conserved end residues are part of each CDR3. A D gene is named only where the DNA matches it firmly. The size field is filled for only some rows; it gives once, few, many or a size class.

cdr3_aa cdr3_nt j_call clone_size v_call d_call
CASSHGSVGANVLTF TGTGCCAGCAGCCATGGATCGGTCGGGGCCAACGTCCTGACTTTC TRBJ2-6 NA TRBV14 NA
CASRPGQVVTTEAFF TGTGCCAGCAGACCGGGACAGGTCGTTACCACTGAAGCTTTCTTT TRBJ1-1 NA TRBV28 TRBD1
CASRDLWSSQETQYF TGTGCCAGTAGAGACCTTTGGTCATCTCAAGAGACCCAGTACTTC TRBJ2-5 NA TRBV19 NA
CASSIDISKTYEQYF TGTGCCAGTAGTATAGATATAAGCAAGACCTACGAGCAGTACTTC TRBJ2-7 NA TRBV19 NA
CASRSLQHTGELFF TGTGCCAGCAGGTCGTTGCAGCACACCGGGGAGCTGTTTTTT TRBJ2-2 NA TRBV7-9 NA
CASSLGPGWDQPQHF TGTGCCAGCAGCTTGGGACCCGGATGGGATCAGCCCCAGCATTTT TRBJ1-5 NA TRBV5-5 NA
CASSPQGTGGYTF TGTGCCAGCAGCCCCCAGGGGACCGGTGGCTACACCTTC TRBJ1-2 few TRBV6-4 NA
CASSSNRAKSGNTIYF TGTGCCAGCAGTTCAAACAGGGCTAAATCTGGAAACACCATATATTTT TRBJ1-3 NA TRBV28 NA
CASSPLTLAGISYEQYF TGTGCCAGCTCACCACTTACCCTAGCGGGAATCTCCTACGAGCAGTACTTC TRBJ2-7 NA TRBV18 TRBD2
CASSADRGYQPQHF TGTGCCAGCAGTGCCGACAGGGGATATCAGCCCCAGCATTTT TRBJ1-5 NA TRBV6-1 TRBD1
CASSPQSSNQPQHF TGTGCCAGCTCACCACAGAGTAGCAATCAGCCCCAGCATTTT TRBJ1-5 NA TRBV18 NA
CASSRDRENYGYTF TGCGCCAGCAGCCGGGACAGGGAGAACTATGGCTACACCTTC TRBJ1-2 NA TRBV5-1 TRBD1
CASSEGGPQHF TGTGCCAGCAGTGAGGGAGGGCCCCAGCATTTT TRBJ1-5 NA TRBV25-1 NA
CASSSGLAGEHLNEQYF TGCGCCAGCAGCTCGGGACTAGCGGGAGAGCATCTGAACGAGCAGTACTTC TRBJ2-7 NA TRBV5-1 TRBD2
CASSGGWDPDADTQYF TGTGCCAGCAGCGGAGGTTGGGACCCAGACGCAGATACGCAGTATTTT TRBJ2-3 NA TRBV9 NA
CASSLGLAGGYEQYF TGTGCCAGCAGCTTGGGGCTAGCGGGAGGTTACGAGCAGTACTTC TRBJ2-7 NA TRBV5-4 TRBD2
CASSPAGWNTGELFF TGCGCCAGCAGTCCCGCGGGATGGAACACCGGGGAGCTGTTTTTT TRBJ2-2 NA TRBV5-1 NA
CASARGPAYEQYF TGTGCCAGCGCTAGGGGGCCCGCCTACGAGCAGTACTTC TRBJ2-7 few TRBV6-5 TRBD1
CASSVEGGQETQYF TGTGCCAGCAGCGTAGAAGGGGGGCAAGAGACCCAGTACTTC TRBJ2-5 once TRBV9 NA
CASSFPISSYEQYF TGCGCCAGCAGCTTCCCGATTAGCTCCTACGAGCAGTACTTC TRBJ2-7 NA TRBV10-2 NA
CASSPGQGGNQPQHF TGCGCCAGCAGCCCCGGACAGGGGGGGAATCAGCCCCAGCATTTT TRBJ1-5 NA TRBV5-1 TRBD1
CASSLVGRSGELFF TGTGCTAGCAGCTTAGTCGGGAGGTCCGGGGAGCTGTTTTTT TRBJ2-2 NA TRBV7-7 TRBD2
CASSSTSGTFYEQYF TGTGCCAGCAGCTCGACATCCGGGACTTTCTACGAGCAGTACTTC TRBJ2-7 NA TRBV7-2 NA
CASRPGQVTGELFF TGTGCCAGCCGACCGGGACAGGTTACCGGGGAGCTGTTTTTT TRBJ2-2 once TRBV5-4 TRBD1
CASSPPVFGAKGIQYF TGTGCCAGCTCACCCCCGGTCTTCGGGGCCAAGGGCATTCAGTACTTC TRBJ2-4 once TRBV18 NA